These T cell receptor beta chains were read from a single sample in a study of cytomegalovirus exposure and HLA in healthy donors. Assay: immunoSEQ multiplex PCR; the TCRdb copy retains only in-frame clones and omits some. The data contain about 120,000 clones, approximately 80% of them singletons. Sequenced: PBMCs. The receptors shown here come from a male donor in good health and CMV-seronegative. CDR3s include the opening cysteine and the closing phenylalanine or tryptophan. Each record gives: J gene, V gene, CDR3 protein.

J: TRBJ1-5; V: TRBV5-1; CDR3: CASSLAGTGTQPQHF
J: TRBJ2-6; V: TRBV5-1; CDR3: CASTRDRPNSGANGLTF
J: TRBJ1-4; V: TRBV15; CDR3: CATSREATSEKLFF
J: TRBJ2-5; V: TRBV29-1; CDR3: CSVEYRGLGETQYF
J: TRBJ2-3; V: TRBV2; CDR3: CASRPAGADTQYF
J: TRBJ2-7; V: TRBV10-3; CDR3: CAIRDTLDEQYF
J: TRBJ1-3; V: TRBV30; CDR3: CAWRYIGNTIYF
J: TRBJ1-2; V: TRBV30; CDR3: CASRHTNYGYTF
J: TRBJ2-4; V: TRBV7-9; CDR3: CSSSLVGGINIQYF
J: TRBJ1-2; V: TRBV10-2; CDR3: CASSEYRGGYTF
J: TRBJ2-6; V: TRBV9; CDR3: CASNYAGQASSGANVLTF
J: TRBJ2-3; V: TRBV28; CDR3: CASSLGLAATTDTQYF
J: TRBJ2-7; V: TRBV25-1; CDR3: CASSGTSGDLEQYF
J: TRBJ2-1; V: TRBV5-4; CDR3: CASSLEQDNEQFF
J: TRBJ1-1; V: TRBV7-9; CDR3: CSSSLGQGEGNTEAFF
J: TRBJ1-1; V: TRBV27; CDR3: CASSLYRGTEMNTEAFF
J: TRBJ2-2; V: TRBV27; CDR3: CASSLSQIGNGELFF
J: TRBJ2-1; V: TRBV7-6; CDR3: CASSLGGRSPYNEQFF
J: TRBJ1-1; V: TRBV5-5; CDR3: CASSLTTALLNTEAFF
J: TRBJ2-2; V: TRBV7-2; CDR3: CASTLPRSGGASRQLFF
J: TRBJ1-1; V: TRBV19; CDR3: CASSINVYGGVSTEAFF
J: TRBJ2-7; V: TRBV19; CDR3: CASSMGGVEQYF
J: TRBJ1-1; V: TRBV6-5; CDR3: CASSLLRDRGRRGFF
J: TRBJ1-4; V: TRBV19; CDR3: CASSISGFEKLFF
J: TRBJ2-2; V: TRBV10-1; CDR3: CASRGQGTTGELFF
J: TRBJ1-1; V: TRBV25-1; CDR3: CASSDLREDRDTEAFF
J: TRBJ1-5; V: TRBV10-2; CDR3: CASSGQGFQPQHF
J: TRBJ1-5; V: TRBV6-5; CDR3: CASSYLPTGDQPQHF
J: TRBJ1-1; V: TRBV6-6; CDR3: CASSYVVGLNAEAFF
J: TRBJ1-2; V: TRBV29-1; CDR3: CSGAGAISNYGYTF
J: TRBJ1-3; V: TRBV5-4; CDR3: CASSPNGERPGNTIYF
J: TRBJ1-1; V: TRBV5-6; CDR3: CASRLWGRNTEAFF
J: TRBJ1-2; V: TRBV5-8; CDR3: CASSLFTGFF
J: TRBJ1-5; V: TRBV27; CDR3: CATADRSNQPQHF
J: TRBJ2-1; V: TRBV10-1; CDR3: CASSESDRVGNEQLF
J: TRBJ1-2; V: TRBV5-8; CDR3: CASSSPGGRIRIGGYTF
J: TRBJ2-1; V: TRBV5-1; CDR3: CASSRAAGGQVEQFF
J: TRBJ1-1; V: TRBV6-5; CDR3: CASSYRQGPEAFF
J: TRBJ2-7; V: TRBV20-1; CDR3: CSARFYEQYF
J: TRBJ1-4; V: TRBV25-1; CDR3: CASSGQQGFEKLFF
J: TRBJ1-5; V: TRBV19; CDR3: CASSGDSAPNQPQHF
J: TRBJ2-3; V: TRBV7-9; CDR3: CSSRFPGQYTDTQYF
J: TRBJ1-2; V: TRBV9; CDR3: CASTRQGLDGYTF
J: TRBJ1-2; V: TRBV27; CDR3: CASSSSGFYGYTF
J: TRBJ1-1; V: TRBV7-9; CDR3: CSSSPPVSLMDTEAFF
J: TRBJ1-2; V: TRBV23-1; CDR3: CASSQSWRADYGYTF
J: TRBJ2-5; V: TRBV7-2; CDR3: CASSFRQGIQYF
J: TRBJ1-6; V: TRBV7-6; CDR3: CASRPTTGFNSPLHF
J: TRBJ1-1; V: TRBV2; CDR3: CASSLGPNTEAFF
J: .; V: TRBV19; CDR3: CASSPGQGRSYEQYF
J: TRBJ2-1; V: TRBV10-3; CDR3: CAISESAAGVVNEQFF
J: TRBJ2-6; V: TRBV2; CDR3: CASSGELYPGANVLTF
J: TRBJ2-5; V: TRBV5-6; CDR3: CASSSYMEETQYF
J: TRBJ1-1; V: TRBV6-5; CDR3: CASSYAQGTEAFF
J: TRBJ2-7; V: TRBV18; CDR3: CASSPFASGGYEQYF
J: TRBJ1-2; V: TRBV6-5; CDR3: CASSYSNLGSYGYTF
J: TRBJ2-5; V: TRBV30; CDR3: CAWRRAGGRETQYF
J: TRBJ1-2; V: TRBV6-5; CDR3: CASSEEFWGQVNTF
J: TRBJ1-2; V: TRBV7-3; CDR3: CASSLTGDYGYTF
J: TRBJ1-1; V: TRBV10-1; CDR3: CASGGPSTEAFF